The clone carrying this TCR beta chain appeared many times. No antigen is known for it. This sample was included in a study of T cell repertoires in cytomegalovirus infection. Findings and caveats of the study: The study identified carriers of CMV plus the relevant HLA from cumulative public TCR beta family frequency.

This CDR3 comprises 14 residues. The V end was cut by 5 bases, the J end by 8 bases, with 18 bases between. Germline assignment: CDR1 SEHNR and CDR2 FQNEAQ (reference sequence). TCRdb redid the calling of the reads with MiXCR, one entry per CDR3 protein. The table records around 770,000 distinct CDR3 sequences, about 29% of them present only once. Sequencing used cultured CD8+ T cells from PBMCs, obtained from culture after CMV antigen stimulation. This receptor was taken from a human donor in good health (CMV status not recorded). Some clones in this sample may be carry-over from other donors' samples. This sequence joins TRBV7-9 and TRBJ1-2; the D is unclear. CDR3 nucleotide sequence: TGTGCCAGCAGCCTACGTGAAGCCATCCAAGGCTACACCTTC. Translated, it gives CASSLREAIQGYTF.